This T cell receptor beta chain was retrieved from a study of blood T cell repertoires in COVID-19 (dated by TCRdb to between 2020 and 2021). Turning to the overall study: Samples covering the acute and convalescent phases of COVID-19 were provided by collaborators in the United States, Italy and Spain. Where HLA class I and class II types were available, the types were taken from metadata supplied by the sample provider, not from assay-based typing. The sample metadata nearly always contained a de-identified subject ID, COVID-19 status, age in years and sex. The prospective study material was composed of cDNA or gDNA derived from T cells, B-cell-depleted T cells, or PBMCs. The samples were drawn from the first 160 participants of the ongoing ImmuneRACE study and from 1,254 subjects provided by 6 global collaborators. Subjects who had been exposed to COVID-19, were actively infected with it, or had recovered from it provided the deeply sampled blood TCRbeta repertoires that made up the dataset. The repertoires were released in a freely available public database meant as a resource for research on the immune response to SARS-CoV-2. What the work shows at the level of the full study, not this receptor alone: Clinical and demographic metadata were provided uncurated, with the amount varying by source and participant.

Each collaborating institution followed its own protocols to collect whole blood in K2EDTA tubes. For TCRbeta analysis, collaborators shipped samples in one of three forms: frozen whole blood, isolated PBMCs, or DNA extracted from either of those sample types. Comment on this clone: The specificity of this receptor is unknown. Base qualities are missing; no much larger clone stands one base away.

TCRbeta CDR3 regions were amplified from genomic DNA using the immunoSEQ Assay, a bias-controlled multiplex PCR. Regarding the original processing steps: The number of nucleated cells in each sample was estimated from the amplification of reference gene primers within the assay. To quantify the absolute abundance of each unique TCRbeta CDR3 rearrangement, sequence reads were collapsed and filtered. Productive Simpson clonality was computed per sample as the square root of Simpson's diversity index over productive rearrangements. TCRdb retrieved this table from immuneACCESS and kept in-frame rearrangements only. Not all clones are present; in checked studies, unresolved V genes account for under half, and no reason is known for the remainder. Clone size and V and J calls were adopted from that table, with D and trimming inferred from the DNA. Across this sample there are over 200,000 clones, with 83% seen only once. 5% to 6% of the sample lies in the top ten.

Cut back by 4 bases and 0 bases, the V and J ends lie 10 bases apart. The germline V gene (reference sequence) specifies GTSNPN as CDR1 and SVGIG as CDR2. The CDR3 starts with the cysteine, ends with the phenylalanine, and has 15 residues. Only the CDR3 region is kept as DNA, spanning 45 bases read in frame from base 1. The sample comprised peripheral blood. This receptor was obtained from a man older than 75 with acute or convalescent COVID-19. In this chain, TRBV30 is recombined with TRBJ2-6; the D gene remains uncertain. The DNA reads TGTGCCTGGACGTCCGCGAACTCTGGGGCCAACGTCCTGACTTTC. Its amino acids are CAWTSANSGANVLTF.